The present TCR beta chain was sequenced within a study of shared clonotypes between healthy human individuals. Some clones are missing from TCRdb's copy, which holds only in-frame ones; the method was immunoSEQ multiplex PCR. Of 2,500,000 or so clones listed, approximately 92% are singletons. The CDR3 is 16 amino acids. V was shortened by 4 bases and J by 1 base, with 17 bases between the two germline ends. In germline, CDR1 is SGHNT, CDR2 YYREEE (reference sequence). The origin of this receptor is a man younger than 35 in good health. Sequenced material: naive CD4+ T cells sorted from blood. Subset specified: CD45RA+ positively selected. The V call is TRBV5-4, the J call TRBJ1-1, with D possibly TRBD1 on 6 matching bases. CDR3 nucleotides: TGTGCCAGCAGCATTCCCGGGGGGCAAGGGAACACTGAAGCTTTCTTT. Translating gives CASSIPGGQGNTEAFF.